What follows is one T cell receptor (beta chain) and its context. Per the study methods: Quantification of nucleated cells was approximated via reference gene primer amplification. The data were produced by immunoSEQ multiplex PCR, yet TCRdb's version contains in-frame clones alone and is incomplete. The DNA gave D and trimming, while V, J and clone size come from that table. Seen here are about 250,000 clones, approximately 88% observed once, and the top ten hold roughly 6.3%. The record originates from a study of blood T cell repertoires in COVID-19. The V gene's germline CDR1 is SEHNR and CDR2 FQNEAQ (reference sequence). The CDR3 totals 15 residues. V was pared by 2 bases and J by 5 bases, with 13 bases between.

The sample consisted of peripheral blood. The receptor's source is a woman in her twenties or thirties with COVID-19, enrolled during active disease. The chain links TRBV7-9 to TRBJ1-5; weak D call: TRBD1 (5 bases). In nucleotides, the CDR3 is TGTGCCAGCAGCTTAACCGTCGGGGGGGATCAGCCCCAGCATTTT. This gives the protein CASSLTVGGDQPQHF.